This TCR beta chain was found in a study of beta chain features in type 1 diabetes (dated by TCRdb to 2017 to 2018). General notes on the study: No differences in mean age, gender distribution, total cell number or subset yield were found between patients and healthy donors. Across all samples, fewer than 110,000,000 sorted cells were examined, and cell number per subset correlated strongly with RNA yield. The study compared TCRB repertoires of sorted circulating CD4+ T cell subsets between recently diagnosed type 1 diabetes patients and matched healthy donors. Regulatory and stem cell-like memory subsets were obtained from only 8 patients and roughly 8 healthy donors, while naive and central memory subsets were obtained from all 30 or so donors. Summary of the overall study and its limitations: PCR may preferentially amplify shorter templates, but because patient and control samples were amplified and corrected together, any resulting skew would affect both groups equally. HLA sub-analyses involved small numbers of individuals, so any influence of HLA type on TCRB rearrangement remained unresolved. Naive, central memory and regulatory TCRB repertoires appeared to be more similar among patients than among healthy donors. Because cDNA rather than genomic DNA was sequenced, highly expressing activated cells could have been over-represented, although no difference in activation and CD3 levels was found between groups. In all four CD4+ subsets, TCRB CDR3 length was moderately but significantly shorter in type 1 diabetes patients. At VDJ recombination sites, patients with type 1 diabetes made fewer insertions and deleted more nucleotides, a pattern implying thymic rearrangement abnormalities.

Concerning this clone: The target of this receptor is not known. The record has no base qualities; no much larger clone is one base away.

The entire amount of isolated RNA was reverse transcribed using the High Capacity cDNA Reverse Transcription Kit, so the sequenced TCRB transcripts were expressed ones. Naive, central memory and regulatory T cell samples underwent deep immunoSEQ sequencing, averaging roughly 3.5 million total reads per sample. After sorted cells were lysed in RLT buffer, RNA was extracted with DNase-treated RNeasy Micro or Mini kits, with the choice depending on cell number. To prevent cross-contamination, every cell subset was processed on its own, while patient and healthy donor samples were processed together. Using the immunoSEQ multiplex PCR, TCRB sequences were amplified from cDNA into 87-bp fragments spanning the CDR3 region. Sequencing of the amplicons was performed on the Illumina HiSeq platform. Regarding the original processing steps: Synthetic template baselines were used to correct PCR bias computationally, reads within Hamming distance 2 were collapsed together, and singletons that could not be merged were discarded. Reads were aligned to IMGT to assign V, D and J genes, CDR3 length, and insertions or deletions at six rearrangement sites. Within each subset, clonotype counts were normalized to the number of sorted cells before true diversity and Gini coefficients were calculated with the tcR R package. The overlap coefficient, calculated on TCRB nucleotide sequences, was used to measure repertoire sharing. As a proxy for the pre-selection repertoire, out-of-frame TCRB sequences from naive cells were analyzed. TCRdb obtained this table from immuneACCESS and retained in-frame rearrangements with V and J assigned. These tables miss some clones; where compared with another copy, unresolved V genes account for less than half of the shortfall, and the remainder is unexplained. Clonal size and the V and J genes are those of that table, whereas D and trimming came from the DNA. Across this sample there are about 660,000 clones, with 11% to 15% seen only once. Nearly 0.04% of the sample is taken by the ten largest.

From each donor, a single peripheral blood sample of about 116 mL on average was drawn into heparinised tubes. A BD FACSAria II and a panel including CD45RO, CCR7, CD25, CD127, CD95 and CD27 were used to sort naive, central memory, regulatory and stem cell-like memory CD4+ T cells. All sorted populations exceeded 95% purity. PBMCs were isolated right away by Lymphoprep density gradient centrifugation and were stained directly, without culture. Samples were stained and sorted in pairs, with one healthy donor and one patient per experiment, so that batch effects were minimized. Relative to germline, V is 10 bases shorter and J is 0 bases shorter, with 16 bases between their ends. In the germline V gene, CDR1 corresponds to MDHEN and CDR2 to SYDVKM. The CDR3, from cysteine to phenylalanine, totals 15 residues. Only CDR3 DNA remains: 45 bases, in frame from the first base.

Sequencing used naive CD4+ T cells from blood. Interpreted using the paper, the cell subset or site label stands for: true naive CD4+ T cells. The chain is encoded by TRBV28 joined to TRBJ2-1; a tentative D match to TRBD2 spans 5 bases. This sequence originates from a man between 18 and 29 years old with type 1 diabetes. The CDR3 protein sequence reads: CATSGQDSSYNEQFF. The DNA sequence is given as TGTGCCACCTCCGGGCAGGACTCCTCCTACAATGAGCAGTTCTTC.